Following are 20 T cell receptor beta chains from one sample sequenced in a study of shared clonotypes between healthy human individuals. TCRdb's copy holds only in-frame clones and misses some; the assay was immunoSEQ multiplex PCR. Of about 2.4 million clones listed, approximately 93% are singletons. Sequenced input: naive CD4+ T cells from PBMCs. Noted subset: CD45RA+ positively selected. These TCRs come from a man aged 18 to 30 in good health. Some clones in this sample may be carry-over from other donors' samples.

The chain employs TRBV6-5 and TRBJ1-5, with a possible D match to TRBD1 (5 bases). Trimming shortened V by 6 bases and J by 1 base, and 13 bases separated the two germline ends. Germline assignment: CDR1 MNHEY and CDR2 SVGAGI. The length of the CDR3 is 15 residues. The CDR3: CASRTEYGSNQPQHF. The CDR3 DNA reads TGTGCCAGCAGGACAGAGTACGGGAGCAATCAGCCCCAGCATTTT.

The CDR3 loop is CASSLRTGRSYNEQFF. CDR3 DNA: TGTGCCAGCAGCTTAAGGACAGGGCGCTCCTACAATGAGCAGTTCTTC. V and J are TRBV11-2 and TRBJ2-1; 8 nucleotides line up with TRBD1. The V and J ends lost 2 bases and 0 bases, in that order; junction bases with no gene match: 3. The CDR3 loop spans 16 amino acids. Germline V gene lookup returns CDR1 SGHAT and CDR2 FQNNGV.

CDR3 in DNA: TGTGCCAGCAGCTTAGCGGCCGGGGAGCTGTTTTTT. Residues: CASSLAAGELFF. The V and J genes are TRBV7-7 and TRBJ2-2; D call uncertain. V lost 0 bases and J 6 bases, leaving 2 bases between the germline ends. There are 12 residues in the CDR3. Germline-derived CDR1 and CDR2 are SSHAT and FNYEAQ (reference sequence).

The gene calls are TRBV2 and TRBJ1-6, with no clear D. Germline V CDR1 and CDR2: SNHLY, FYNNEI. CDR3 length: 15 amino acids. Trimming shortened V by 2 bases and J by 7 bases, and 12 bases separated the two germline ends. The CDR3 sequence is CASSEIGSSNSPLHF. CDR3 bases: TGTGCCAGCAGTGAAATTGGCAGCTCGAATTCACCCCTCCACTTT.

The chain uses TRBV28 and TRBJ1-3, with D maybe TRBD1 (6 bases). V was pared by 6 bases and J by 4 bases, with 16 bases between. The CDR3 extends over 15 amino acids. Germline loops: CDR1 MDHEN, CDR2 SYDVKM. The CDR3: CASSTIRGTGNTIYF. In nucleotides, the CDR3 is TGTGCCAGCAGCACCATCAGGGGTACCGGAAACACCATATATTTT.

The chain carries TRBV28 and TRBJ2-7, with 11 bases aligning to TRBD2. CDR1 MDHEN and CDR2 SYDVKM come from the germline V gene. The CDR3 runs 17 residues. J gave up 4 bases and V 6 bases, and 14 bases lay outside the gene matches. The CDR3 sequence: CASRPALAGGLLYEQYF. CDR3 nucleotide sequence: TGTGCCAGCAGACCCGCCCTAGCGGGAGGTTTATTATACGAGCAGTACTTC.

This clone was recorded once. The chain employs TRBV18 and TRBJ1-4; D possibly corresponds to TRBD1 (5 bases). The CDR3 covers 14 residues. The V and J ends lost 0 bases and 8 bases respectively, with 10 bases between them. From germline, CDR1 is KGHSH and CDR2 LQKENI. This CDR3 reads CASSPPGADEKLFF. The DNA for the CDR3 is TGTGCCAGCTCACCACCCGGGGCGGACGAAAAACTGTTTTTT.

The chain carries TRBV7-9 and TRBJ1-5; 8 positions agree with TRBD1. This CDR3 has 16 residues. Per the germline V gene, CDR1 is SEHNR and CDR2 is FQNEAQ (reference sequence). The trim removed 1 base at V and 3 bases at J, leaving 5 bases unmatched. CDR3: CASSLVPGGNNQPQHF. The CDR3 nucleotides read TGTGCCAGCAGCTTAGTTCCAGGGGGCAACAATCAGCCCCAGCATTTT.

This clone showed up just a few times. The rearrangement joins TRBV7-3 to TRBJ2-2; D not certain. The CDR3 is 14 amino acids. Germline V CDR1 and CDR2: SGHTA, FQGTGA. Between the trimmed V and J ends, which lost 3 bases and 5 bases, there was a span of 10 bases. CDR3 region: CASSFTGRTGELFF. The CDR3 nucleotides read TGTGCCAGCAGCTTTACTGGCCGGACCGGGGAGCTGTTTTTT.

Details on this clone: The sample carries other DNA sequences with the same CDR3. This chain links TRBV5-1 with TRBJ2-5; 8 nucleotides match TRBD1. Germline trimming cut 2 bases from V and 2 bases from J; bases unmatched to any gene: 2. This CDR3 spans 14 amino acids. The V gene's germline CDR1 is SGHRS and CDR2 YFSETQ. The DNA for the CDR3 is TGCGCCAGCAGCTTTGGACAGGGACAAGAGACCCAGTACTTC. This codes for CASSFGQGQETQYF.

The rearrangement joins TRBV5-4 to TRBJ2-2; TRBD2 matches 7 bases. The CDR3 totals 14 residues. Germline assignment: CDR1 SGHNT and CDR2 YYREEE (reference sequence). With 0 bases clipped from V and 6 bases from J, the junction kept 2 bases outside the gene matches. The CDR3 reads CASSLAGRAGELFF. Here the CDR3 DNA reads TGTGCCAGCAGCTTGGCAGGGAGGGCCGGGGAGCTGTTTTTT.

The chain recombines TRBV10-3 with TRBJ2-5, with 7 bases that match TRBD1. The CDR3 length is 16 residues. V shed 3 bases and J 0 bases; nucleotides not matched to a gene: 7. CDR1 and CDR2 (germline): ENHRY, SYGVKD. The CDR3 DNA reads as TGTGCCATCAGTGATCTTCCGGGGACAGACCAAGAGACCCAGTACTTC. This codes for CAISDLPGTDQETQYF.

The chain is built from TRBV7-9 and TRBJ2-5; D uncertain. Germline assignment: CDR1 SEHNR and CDR2 FQNEAQ (reference sequence). V shed 3 bases and J shed 2 bases, with 13 bases lying between them. The CDR3 covers 15 residues. In DNA form, the CDR3 reads TGTGCCAGCAGCTTGAAGCGAGGTTCTCAAGAGACCCAGTACTTC. Residues: CASSLKRGSQETQYF.

V and J are TRBV7-9 and TRBJ2-1; a weak D match, TRBD1 (6 bases). This CDR3 contains 15 residues. Germline V gene lookup returns CDR1 SEHNR and CDR2 FQNEAQ (reference sequence). V lost 5 bases and J lost 4, with 15 bases in between. The CDR3 coding sequence is TGTGCCAGCAGCCCAGGGACAACACCATACAATGAGCAGTTCTTC. This codes for CASSPGTTPYNEQFF.

This clone was observed a handful of times. The chain has TRBV28 and TRBJ1-1; D ambiguous. Germline-derived CDR1 and CDR2 are MDHEN and SYDVKM. CDR3 length: 11 residues. The V end lost 2 bases, the J end lost 7 bases, and 5 bases lay between the germline ends. Written as DNA, the CDR3 is TGTGCCAGCAGTTTAGAGGATGAAGCTTTCTTT. Translated: CASSLEDEAFF.

This clone was observed a handful of times. The gene calls are TRBV19 and TRBJ1-5, with D possibly being TRBD1 (6 bases). V lost 1 base to trimming and J lost 10 bases, with 14 bases between them. This CDR3 region has 14 residues. Germline assignment: CDR1 LNHDA and CDR2 SQIVND (reference sequence). As DNA, the CDR3 is TGTGCCAGTAGTATAGGACAGGAAAGAACACCCCAGCATTTT. Its translation is CASSIGQERTPQHF. The variable domain in full, with the rest retrieved from reference TRBV19 and TRBJ1-5, is DGGITQSPKYLFRKEGQNVTLSCEQNLNHDAMYWYRQDPGQGLRLIYYSQIVNDFQKGDIAEGYSVSREKKESFPLTVTSAQKNPTAFYLCASSIGQERTPQHFGDGTRLSIL.

For this clone: The same CDR3 can be traced to other DNA sequences in this sample. The chain combines TRBV18 with TRBJ2-1; D possibly matches TRBD1 or TRBD2 (5 bases each). The CDR3 spans 14 residues. The V end was cut by 3 bases, the J end by 5 bases, with 11 bases between. Germline loops: CDR1 KGHSH, CDR2 LQKENI. CDR3 region: CASSPLGTDNEQFF. The CDR3 DNA follows: TGTGCCAGCTCACCGCTGGGGACCGACAATGAGCAGTTCTTC.

The sample holds a few counts of this clone. Other DNA sequences in this sample translate to the same CDR3. The CDR3 sequence: CASSLAGTGEETQYF. The CDR3 bases are TGCGCCAGCAGCTTGGCCGGGACAGGGGAGGAGACCCAGTACTTC. This chain connects TRBV5-1 to TRBJ2-5; 10 bases are shared with TRBD1. The CDR3 runs to 15 residues. The germline V gene encodes CDR1 SGHRS and CDR2 YFSETQ. After removal of 0 bases from V and 5 bases from J, the junction contained 4 bases not matched to a gene. Complete variable domain (other parts from reference TRBV5-1 and TRBJ2-5): KAGVTQTPRYLIKTRGQQVTLSCSPISGHRSVSWYQQTPGQGLQFLFEYFSETQRNKGNFPGRFSGRQFSNSRSEMNVSTLELGDSALYLCASSLAGTGEETQYFGPGTRLLVL.

The CDR3 is CASSLEFGRNYGYTF. DNA of the CDR3: TGTGCCAGCAGCTTAGAATTTGGCAGGAACTATGGCTACACCTTC. The chain couples TRBV7-9 to TRBJ1-2; D unresolved. Looked up from germline, CDR1 is SEHNR and CDR2 is FQNEAQ (reference sequence). V was clipped by 1 base and J by 2 bases, with 11 bases between them. The CDR3 has 15 amino acids.

The rearrangement joins TRBV5-4 to TRBJ2-1; D not resolved. The CDR3 has 15 residues. Trimming took off 0 bases at V and 6 bases at J, with 13 bases between the two ends. Germline V gene data show CDR1 as SGHNT and CDR2 as YYREEE (reference sequence). Here the CDR3 reads CASSLDYYRGNEQFF. In DNA form, the CDR3 reads TGTGCCAGCAGCTTGGACTATTACAGAGGCAATGAGCAGTTCTTC.